This T cell receptor (beta chain) stems from a study of T-cell reconstitution after alpha-beta-depleted transplantation in children. Study-level results: Surviving recipient T cells and intrathymic progenitors accounted for some patients' high TCRbeta diversity at day 60. Roughly two months post-transplant, alpha-beta T cells reportedly originated from several hundred graft clones that had expanded.

Germline loops: CDR1 SGHVS, CDR2 FQNEAQ. Trimming removed 5 bases from V and 2 bases from J, with 15 bases in between. There are 15 residues in the CDR3. Unique molecular identifiers were used to barcode this TCRbeta library. TCRdb reanalysed the PCR reads using MiXCR and keeps one entry per CDR3 protein. The sample records approximately 270,000 distinct CDR3 sequences, 20% to 30% being singletons. With respect to this clonotype: Antigen specificity is unknown.

The specimen comprised PBMCs, mostly from graft donor cells, sampled 360 days after TCRalphabeta/CD19-depleted stem cell transplant. This TCR was recovered from a female patient between 2 and 15 years old who had a stem cell transplant for congenital amegakaryocytic thrombocytopenia, so the T cells may come from the graft donor. The V call is TRBV7-8, the J call TRBJ2-5; possibly TRBD1 or TRBD2 for D (7 bases each). As DNA, the CDR3 is TGTGCCAGCAGCCTCCTCAGGGGGGGACAAGAGACCCAGTACTTC. Amino acid sequence: CASSLLRGGQETQYF.